This passage covers 9 T cell receptor beta chains from one sample sequenced in a study of blood T cell repertoires in COVID-19. The assay was immunoSEQ multiplex PCR, and TCRdb's table has in-frame clones only and misses some. The sample yields approximately 28,000 clones, roughly 80% seen once. The sample comprised peripheral blood. These receptors all come from a woman between 55 and 75 years old with acute or convalescent COVID-19.

The chain recombines TRBV11-2 with TRBJ1-6; no firm D call. V dropped 5 bases and J dropped 7 bases, with 9 bases sitting between them. The CDR3 consists of 13 residues. CDR1 SGHAT and CDR2 FQNNGV come from the germline V gene. The CDR3 nucleotides read TGTGCCAGCAGCACGAACGGGAATTCACCCCTCCACTTT. It codes for CASSTNGNSPLHF.

This chain uses TRBV7-8 with TRBJ1-2; no firm D call. Trimming removed 4 bases from V and 3 bases from J, with 12 bases in between. The germline V gene encodes CDR1 SGHVS and CDR2 FQNEAQ. The CDR3 has 14 residues. CDR3 amino acids: CASSSLGRYYGYTF. Here the CDR3 DNA reads TGTGCCAGCAGCTCTCTTGGCAGATACTATGGCTACACCTTC. Full variable domain (rest looked up from reference TRBV7-8 and TRBJ1-2): GAGVSQSPRYKVAKRGQDVALRCDPISGHVSLFWYQQALGQGPEFLTYFQNEAQLDKSGLPSDRFFAERPEGSVSTLKIQRTQQEDSAVYLCASSSLGRYYGYTFGSGTRLTVV.

Only one count was recorded for this clone. This CDR3 is missing its conserved last phenylalanine or tryptophan, likely due to a read error. It is unclear where the CDR3 begins or ends on the DNA, so no DNA is shown, and the CDR3 is as TCRdb lists it. The rearrangement joins TRBV23-1 to TRBJ1-2. TRBV23-1 is reported as an ORF; its role is uncertain. The CDR3 spans 13 amino acids, including both terminal residues. CDR3 region: CASSQPGRGAKTL.

The J gene is TRBJ2-1, the V gene TRBV6-5, with 11 bases that match TRBD2. There are 13 residues in the CDR3. Germline CDR1 MNHEY, CDR2 SVGAGI. V lost 5 bases and J lost 12; bases outside the gene matches: 6. This chain's CDR3 is CASSIAGGRGQFF. CDR3 DNA sequence: TGTGCCAGCAGTATAGCGGGGGGGCGTGGGCAGTTCTTC.

The V and J genes are TRBV28 and TRBJ2-3; 7 bases match TRBD1. Germline assignment: CDR1 MDHEN and CDR2 SYDVKM. Trimming removed 5 bases from V and 2 bases from J; junction bases left unmatched: 7. The CDR3 has 15 residues. CDR3 amino acids: CASSVQGPITDTQYF. The CDR3 nucleotides read TGTGCCAGCAGTGTACAGGGGCCTATCACAGATACGCAGTATTTT. The whole variable domain, filled in from reference TRBV28 and TRBJ2-3, reads DVKVTQSSRYLVKRTGEKVFLECVQDMDHENMFWYRQDPGLGLRLIYFSYDVKMKEKGDIPEGYSVSREKKERFSLILESASTNQTSMYLCASSVQGPITDTQYFGPGTRLTVL.

The chain uses TRBV27 and TRBJ1-3; maybe TRBD1 (5 bases). The CDR3 loop spans 16 amino acids. Germline V lookup: CDR1 MNHEY, CDR2 SMNVEV (reference sequence). The ends were cut back, 5 bases at V and 3 bases at J, with 17 bases in the middle. The CDR3 region has the DNA TGTGCCAGCAGTCCACAACCGGTAGGGGTTGGAAACACCATATATTTT. Protein sequence: CASSPQPVGVGNTIYF.

The chain joins TRBV7-3 to TRBJ2-1, with a possible D match to TRBD2 (6 bases). This CDR3 region has 15 residues. The germline V and J ends were trimmed by 4 bases and 4 bases, with 14 bases remaining between them. The germline gives CDR1 SGHTA, CDR2 FQGTGA. CDR3 in amino acids: CASSSLSGRYNEQFF. CDR3 nucleotide sequence: TGTGCCAGCAGCTCCCTAAGCGGGCGTTACAATGAGCAGTTCTTC.

V gene TRBV7-8 combines with J gene TRBJ2-4; 13 bases match TRBD2. The germline gives CDR1 SGHVS, CDR2 FQNEAQ. The V segment lost 5 bases and the J segment 0 bases; nucleotides outside the gene matches: 13. The CDR3 is 20 residues long. This CDR3 reads CASSPGRLAGGPIAKNIQYF. The CDR3 region has the DNA TGTGCCAGCAGCCCCGGAAGACTAGCGGGGGGCCCGATAGCCAAAAACATTCAGTACTTC.

V is TRBV11-3 and J is TRBJ1-5, with 7 bases matching TRBD1. Germline lookup yields CDR1 SGHNT and CDR2 YENEEA. J lost 1 base, V lost 5 bases, and 14 bases had no gene match. There are 18 residues in the CDR3. The CDR3 reads CASSQSTGKNGSNQPQHF. CDR3 DNA sequence: TGTGCCAGCAGCCAATCGACAGGGAAAAATGGGAGCAATCAGCCCCAGCATTTT.